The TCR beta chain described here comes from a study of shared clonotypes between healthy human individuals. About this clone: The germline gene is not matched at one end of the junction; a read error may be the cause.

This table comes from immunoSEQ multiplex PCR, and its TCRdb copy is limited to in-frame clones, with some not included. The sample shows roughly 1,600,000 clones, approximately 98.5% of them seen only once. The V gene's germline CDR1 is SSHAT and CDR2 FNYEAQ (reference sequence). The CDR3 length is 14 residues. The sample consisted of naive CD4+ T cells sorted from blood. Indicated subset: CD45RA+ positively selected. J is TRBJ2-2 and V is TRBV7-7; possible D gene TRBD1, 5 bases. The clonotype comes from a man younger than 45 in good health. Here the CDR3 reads CASSLLKGTGELFF. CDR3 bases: TGTGCTAGCAGCTTACTAAAGGGGACCGGGGAGCTGTTTTTT.